This TCR beta chain came from a study of T-cell memory formation after mild COVID-19. Study context: Largely, TCR clusters stayed within a single donor.

Constant-segment-primed 5'RACE gave TCR alpha and TCR beta cDNA libraries with sample barcodes and UMIs. TCRdb passed the 5' RACE reads through MiXCR, listing each CDR3 protein once. This sample has 450,000 to 700,000 distinct CDR3 sequences, with over 15% found just once. Germline-derived CDR1 and CDR2 are LGHNA and YNFKEQ. The CDR3 is made up of 17 amino acids. The ends lost 4 bases at V and 9 bases at J; junction bases unmatched: 13. Study-level results: Day 15 to 85 contracting clones showed balanced CD4/CD8; later expanders leaned CD4+. CM and EM subsets held most contracting CD4+ clones; EMRA held CD8+ ones.

This clonotype was counted only a few times. Its antigen remains unknown. The V and J genes are TRBV4-2 and TRBJ2-1; 12 nucleotides align to TRBD2. The TCR comes from an adult woman who had mild COVID-19 (a few samples of this study predate the infection). Cell type and time point are not known. The sequenced material came from PBMCs or a T cell subset sorted from them (not recorded which). As DNA, the CDR3 is TGTGCCAGCAGCCGCAGGGGCAGGACTAGCGGGACGGGTGAGCAGTTCTTC. It yields the protein CASSRRGRTSGTGEQFF.